Shown below are 24 T cell receptor beta chains from a single sample sequenced in a study of cytomegalovirus exposure and HLA in healthy donors. The PCR made use of 60 Vbeta and 13 Jbeta primers. Sequencing used immunoSEQ multiplex PCR; TCRdb keeps in-frame clones, though not all of them. Found here are about 200,000 clones, about 13% of them singletons; the top ten hold about 7.8%. Sequencing was done on a sample of PBMCs. The receptors shown here come from a man between 45 and 60 years old in good health and CMV-seropositive.

This clone has just one count. The chain uses TRBV4-2 and TRBJ1-3; D is ambiguous. The CDR3 length is 16 residues. CDR1 is LGHNA and CDR2 is YNFKEQ in the germline V gene. Between the trimmed V and J ends, which lost 4 bases and 0 bases, there was a span of 13 bases. CDR3 in DNA: TGTGCCAGCAGCCCCACCGACTCATACTCTGGAAACACCATATATTTT. It specifies CASSPTDSYSGNTIYF.

The chain has TRBV21-1 and TRBJ1-6. TRBV21-1 is a recognized pseudogene. This CDR3 spans 15 amino acids. The CDR3 DNA sequence: TGTGCCAGCAGCCCTATTCCGAGGCATAATTCACCCCTCCACTTT. Translated, it gives CASSPIPRHNSPLHF.

This clone has just a few counts. This chain joins TRBV11-3 and TRBJ2-2, with D maybe TRBD1 (6 bases). The CDR3 spans 16 residues. V lost 1 base and J 6 bases, leaving 15 bases between the germline ends. Germline CDR1 is SGHNT and CDR2 is YENEEA. The CDR3 DNA sequence: TGTGCCAGCAGCTTAGCGGCAGGGGTAGGGTCCGGGGAGCTGTTTTTT. Amino acid sequence: CASSLAAGVGSGELFF.

In DNA, the CDR3 is TGTGCCAGTAGATGGGCTGTGAACACTGAAGCTTTCTTT. Amino acids: CASRWAVNTEAFF. The gene calls are TRBV19 and TRBJ1-1; D is undetermined. In germline, CDR1 is LNHDA, CDR2 SQIVND (reference sequence). The CDR3 sequence is 13 residues long. V was clipped by 6 bases and J by 0 bases, with 8 bases between them.

This CDR3 reads CASSLIGRDNEKLFF. DNA of the CDR3: TGCGCCAGCAGCTTAATAGGTCGGGATAATGAAAAACTGTTTTTT. This sequence joins TRBV5-1 and TRBJ1-4; D unresolved. V was cut by 2 bases and J by 4 bases, with 12 bases left in between. This CDR3 is built from 15 residues. Germline V gives CDR1 SGHRS, CDR2 YFSETQ.

The rearrangement uses TRBV10-3 and TRBJ2-5; the match to TRBD2 covers 7 bases. The germline V gene encodes CDR1 ENHRY and CDR2 SYGVKD. The CDR3 is made up of 14 amino acids. With 8 bases clipped from V and 5 bases from J, the junction kept 11 bases outside the gene matches. The CDR3 bases are TGTGCCATCGGGGGGGAGACAAGAACGGAGACCCAGTACTTC. Its translation: CAIGGETRTETQYF.

The chain uses TRBV11-3 and TRBJ2-5; tentatively, D is TRBD2 (6 bases). The CDR3 runs 13 residues. CDR1 and CDR2 from the germline V gene are SGHNT and YENEEA. V gave up 5 bases and J gave up 4 bases, with 11 bases separating them. CDR3 bases: TGTGCCAGCAGCCCCGGGGGAGTAGAGACCCAGTACTTC. Translation gives CASSPGGVETQYF.

This clone has only one observation. CDR3 protein: CASSSAHDRGLTYNEQFF. In DNA form, the CDR3 reads TGTGCCAGCAGCTCAGCCCATGACAGGGGATTAACCTACAATGAGCAGTTCTTC. The rearrangement links TRBV13 to TRBJ2-1; TRBD1 matches 8 bases. The CDR3 loop spans 18 amino acids. The germline CDR1 and CDR2 sequences are PRHDT and FYEKMQ (reference sequence). V shed 4 bases and J 2 bases; nucleotides not matched to a gene: 13.

The chain is built from TRBV4-2 and TRBJ1-1; no clear D. Germline loops: CDR1 LGHNA, CDR2 YNFKEQ. CDR3 length: 13 residues. The ends were cut back, 1 base at V and 6 bases at J, with 9 bases in the middle. The CDR3 region has the DNA TGTGCCAGCAGCCAAGCTCGAGGAGCTGAAGCTTTCTTT. Translation: CASSQARGAEAFF.

The V and J genes are TRBV7-9 and TRBJ1-2; 8 bases are shared with TRBD1. V dropped 0 bases and J dropped 8; count of bases not matched to a gene: 20. The length of the CDR3 is 19 residues. Germline CDR1 and CDR2: SEHNR and FQNEAQ (reference sequence). CDR3 loop: CASSLALVGVDRGRGGYTF. The CDR3 DNA reads TGTGCCAGCAGCTTAGCGCTGGTGGGTGTCGACAGGGGTCGGGGAGGCTACACCTTC.

This clone was seen a handful of times. The rearrangement links TRBV7-2 to TRBJ2-1, with 11 bases that match TRBD2. The length of the CDR3 is 15 residues. CDR1 is SGHTA and CDR2 is FQGNSA in the germline V gene. V was pared by 1 base and J by 9 bases, with 5 bases of the junction left unmatched. CDR3 coding DNA: TGTGCCAGCAGCTTAGTTAGCGGGGGGGAGGTTGAGCAGTTCTTC. It yields the protein CASSLVSGGEVEQFF.

The rearrangement joins TRBV7-8 to TRBJ1-1; D gene ambiguous. The CDR3 runs 11 residues. The V gene lost 5 bases and the J gene lost 14 bases, with 15 bases spanning the gap. Germline V gene data show CDR1 as SGHVS and CDR2 as FQNEAQ. The CDR3, as DNA: TGTGCCAGCAGCCAACTGGAGGCGGTCTTCTTT. It specifies CASSQLEAVFF.

The rearrangement links TRBV11-1 to TRBJ2-3, with 8 bases matching TRBD2. The CDR3 runs 18 residues. Germline V lookup: CDR1 SGHAT, CDR2 FQDESV (reference sequence). With V trimmed by 4 bases and J by 2 bases, 14 bases remained unmatched. CDR3 residues: CASSSRRGAGAYTDTQYF. DNA for the CDR3: TGTGCCAGCAGCTCTCGACGGGGAGCGGGGGCCTACACAGATACGCAGTATTTT.

This clone was detected a few times. The CDR3 here is CASSIGGQGLYEQYF. CDR3 coding DNA: TGTGCCAGTAGTATAGGGGGACAGGGGCTCTACGAGCAGTACTTC. The chain couples TRBV19 to TRBJ2-7; TRBD1 aligns across 10 bases. The CDR3 spans 15 residues. V shed 1 base and J 3 bases; nucleotides not matched to a gene: 3. From germline, CDR1 is LNHDA and CDR2 SQIVND (reference sequence).

The chain has TRBV5-6 and TRBJ2-3; TRBD1 matches at 8 bases. The CDR3 is 16 amino acids. The ends lost 0 bases at V and 2 bases at J; junction bases unmatched: 5. Germline V gene sequence: CDR1 SGHDT, CDR2 YYEEEE. CDR3 protein: CASSLGGQVSTDTQYF. As DNA, the CDR3 is TGTGCCAGCAGCTTGGGGGGACAGGTGTCCACAGATACGCAGTATTTT.

This clone came up a few times. This chain uses TRBV5-6 with TRBJ2-5; D call uncertain. The CDR3 length is 14 residues. V was clipped by 0 bases and J by 0 bases, with 6 bases between them. Germline-derived CDR1 and CDR2 are SGHDT and YYEEEE. This CDR3 is CASSLVQNQETQYF. DNA of the CDR3: TGTGCCAGCAGCTTGGTCCAGAACCAAGAGACCCAGTACTTC.

The V call is TRBV11-2, the J call TRBJ2-7; 9 positions agree with TRBD1. Unmatched junction bases numbered 8, after V lost 5 bases and J lost 6 bases. CDR1 and CDR2 (germline): SGHAT, FQNNGV. The CDR3 extends over 14 amino acids. The CDR3: CASSNRTGVGEQYF. In DNA, the CDR3 is TGTGCCAGCAGCAACCGGACAGGGGTGGGCGAGCAGTACTTC.

This clone was recorded a few times. This chain links TRBV7-8 with TRBJ1-2; a weak D match, TRBD1 (5 bases). CDR1 is SGHVS, CDR2 FQNEAQ, per germline. The CDR3 sequence is 14 residues long. With 1 base removed from V and 7 bases from J, the gap between germline ends came to 13 bases. The CDR3 nucleotides read TGTGCCAGCAGCTTAGTTTCAGGGATGACTGGCTACACCTTC. Amino acid sequence: CASSLVSGMTGYTF.

The table lists this clone with a few counts. The V call is TRBV6-5, the J call TRBJ1-1; no reliable D call. Trimming pared 4 bases from V and 4 bases from J, leaving 10 bases between. The V gene's germline CDR1 is MNHEY and CDR2 SVGAGI. This CDR3 comprises 13 residues. The CDR3 reads CASSSPSGTEAFF. Here the CDR3 DNA reads TGTGCCAGCAGTTCCCCTTCGGGCACTGAAGCTTTCTTT.

This clone was observed a handful of times. This chain joins TRBV14 and TRBJ2-1; 8 bases agree with TRBD2. The V and J ends lost 3 bases and 12 bases, in that order; junction bases with no gene match: 16. Germline CDR1 reads SGHDN; CDR2 reads FVKESK. The CDR3 consists of 16 residues. The CDR3 is CASSHEPGVAGFRQFF. The CDR3 DNA follows: TGTGCCAGCAGCCATGAACCGGGGGTAGCGGGGTTTCGGCAGTTCTTC.

The chain recombines TRBV7-2 with TRBJ1-1, with TRBD1 as a possible D gene (5 bases). CDR1 is SGHTA, CDR2 FQGNSA, per germline. The CDR3 sequence is 15 residues long. V lost 3 bases and J 10 bases, leaving 21 bases between the germline ends. CDR3 protein: CASSFLTGTGGGAFF. The CDR3 nucleotides are TGTGCCAGCAGCTTTTTGACCGGGACCGGGGGTGGAGCTTTCTTT.

The genes are TRBV7-2 and TRBJ2-2; 7 positions agree with TRBD1. The CDR3 covers 13 residues. Trimming removed 1 base from V and 8 bases from J; junction bases left unmatched: 1. CDR1 and CDR2 from the germline V gene are SGHTA and FQGNSA. The CDR3 protein is CASSLVGQGELFF. As DNA, the CDR3 is TGTGCCAGCAGCTTAGTGGGACAGGGGGAGCTGTTTTTT.

The chain has TRBV9 and TRBJ2-1, with a possible D match to TRBD1 (5 bases). CDR1 SGDLS and CDR2 YYNGEE come from the germline V gene. The germline V and J ends were trimmed by 0 bases and 8 bases, with 12 bases remaining between them. This CDR3 has 14 amino acids. The CDR3, as DNA: TGTGCCAGCAGCGTAGATGGCAGGGTCCATGAGCAGTTCTTC. Amino acid sequence: CASSVDGRVHEQFF. The variable domain in full, with the rest retrieved from reference TRBV9 and TRBJ2-1, is DSGVTQTPKHLITATGQRVTLRCSPRSGDLSVYWYQQSLDQGLQFLIQYYNGEERAKGNILERFSAQQFPDLHSELNLSSLELGDSALYFCASSVDGRVHEQFFGPGTRLTVL.

This clone appeared a few times. A junction end diverges from the germline sequence, so it may reflect a read error. The chain carries TRBV2 and TRBJ1-1; 7 bases are a match to TRBD1. This CDR3 comprises 10 residues. CDR1 SNHLY and CDR2 FYNNEI come from the germline V gene. The CDR3 bases are TGTGCCAGCAGTGAAGCGCAGACAGGGTTT. Its protein product is CASSEAQTGF.